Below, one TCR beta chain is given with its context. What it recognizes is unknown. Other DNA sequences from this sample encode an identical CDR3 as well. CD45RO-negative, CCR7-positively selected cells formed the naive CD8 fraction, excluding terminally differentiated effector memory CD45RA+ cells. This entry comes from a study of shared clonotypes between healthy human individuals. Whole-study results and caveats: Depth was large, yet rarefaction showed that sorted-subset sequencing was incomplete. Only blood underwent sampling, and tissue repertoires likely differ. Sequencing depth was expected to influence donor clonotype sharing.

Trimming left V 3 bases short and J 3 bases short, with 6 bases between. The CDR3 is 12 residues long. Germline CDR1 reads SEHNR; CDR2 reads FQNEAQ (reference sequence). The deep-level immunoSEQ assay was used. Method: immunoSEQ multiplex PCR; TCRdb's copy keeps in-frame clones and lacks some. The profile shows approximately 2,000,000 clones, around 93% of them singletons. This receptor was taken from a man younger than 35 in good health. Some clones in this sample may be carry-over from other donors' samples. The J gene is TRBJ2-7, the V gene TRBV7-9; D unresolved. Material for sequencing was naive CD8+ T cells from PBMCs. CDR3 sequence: CASSLSHYEQYF. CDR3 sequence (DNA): TGTGCCAGCAGCTTGAGCCACTACGAGCAGTACTTC.